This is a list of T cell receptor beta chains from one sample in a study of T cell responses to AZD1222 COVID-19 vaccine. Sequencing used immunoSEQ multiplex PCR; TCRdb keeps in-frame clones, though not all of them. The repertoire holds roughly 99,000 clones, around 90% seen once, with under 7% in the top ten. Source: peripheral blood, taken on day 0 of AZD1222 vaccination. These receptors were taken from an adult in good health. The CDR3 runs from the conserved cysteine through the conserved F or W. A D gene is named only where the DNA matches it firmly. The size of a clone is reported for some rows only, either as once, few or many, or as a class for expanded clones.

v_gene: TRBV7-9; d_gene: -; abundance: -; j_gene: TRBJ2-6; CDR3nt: TGTGCCAGCAGCTTAAACTCTGGGGCCAACGTCCTGACTTTC; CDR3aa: CASSLNSGANVLTF
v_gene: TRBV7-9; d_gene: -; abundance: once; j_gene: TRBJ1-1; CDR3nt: TGTGCCAGCAGCTTAGTTTCAGGGACTGAAGCTTTCTTT; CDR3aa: CASSLVSGTEAFF
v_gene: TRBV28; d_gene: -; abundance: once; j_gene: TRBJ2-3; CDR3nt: TGTGCCAGCAGGACTACAGATACGCAGTATTTT; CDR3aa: CASRTTDTQYF
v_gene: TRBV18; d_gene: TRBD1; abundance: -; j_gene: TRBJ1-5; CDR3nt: TGTGCCAGCTCACCCCCCGGACAGGGGGCCTTTCCTCAGCCCCAGCATTTT; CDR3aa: CASSPPGQGAFPQPQHF
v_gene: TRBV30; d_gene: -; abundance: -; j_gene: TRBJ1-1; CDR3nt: TGTGCCTGGCAACTCGGCACTGAAGCTTTCTTT; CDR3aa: CAWQLGTEAFF
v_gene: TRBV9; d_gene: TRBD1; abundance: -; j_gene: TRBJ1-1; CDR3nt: TGTGCCAGCAGCGGACCGACAGGGGGGACTGAAGCTTTCTTT; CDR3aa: CASSGPTGGTEAFF
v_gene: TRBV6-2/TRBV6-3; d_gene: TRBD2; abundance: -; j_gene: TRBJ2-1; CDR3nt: TGTGCCAGCAGTTATAGCGGGACATTCTACAATGAGCAGTTCTTC; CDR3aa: CASSYSGTFYNEQFF
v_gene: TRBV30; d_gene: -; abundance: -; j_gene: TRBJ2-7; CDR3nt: TGTGCCTGGAGTGTATGGAGGCTAGCGACCTCCGAGCAGTACTTC; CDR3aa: CAWSVWRLATSEQYF
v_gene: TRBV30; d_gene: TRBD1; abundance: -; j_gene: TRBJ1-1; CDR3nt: TGTGCCTGGACTGGACAGGCAGGGACTGAAGCTTTCTTT; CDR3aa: CAWTGQAGTEAFF
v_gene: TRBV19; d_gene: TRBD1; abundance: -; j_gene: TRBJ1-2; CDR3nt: TGTGCCAGTAGTATAGGGGACAGGCCCTATGGCTACACCTTC; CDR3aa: CASSIGDRPYGYTF
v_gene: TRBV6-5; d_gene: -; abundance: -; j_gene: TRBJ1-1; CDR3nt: TGTGCCAGCAGTTACTCGGCAGTACGTAACACTGAAGCTTTCTTT; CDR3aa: CASSYSAVRNTEAFF